This T cell receptor (beta chain) was found in a study of early stage breast cancer tumors. Study-level findings and limits: Unsorted bulk genomic DNA sequencing lacked pairing and functional marker data.

CDR3 length equals 19 residues. The germline V gene encodes CDR1 SQVTM and CDR2 ANQGSEA. V shed 4 bases and J 3 bases; nucleotides not matched to a gene: 15. As for this clone: Its antigen is unknown.

TCRdb's table, derived via immunoSEQ multiplex PCR, lists solely in-frame clones and lacks some. Among tens of thousands of clones listed, over 60% were seen once. This sequence joins TRBV29-1 and TRBJ2-3, with TRBD2 matching over 14 bases. The specimen was blood. The clonotype was recovered from a person aged 45 to 60 with breast cancer. The CDR3 loop reads CSVGGGKTSGRALTDTQYF. The CDR3, as DNA: TGCAGCGTTGGGGGAGGAAAGACTAGCGGGAGGGCCCTGACAGATACGCAGTATTTT.